The 31 T cell receptor beta chains given below trace back to one sample, sequenced in a study of control samples from healthy donors and cancer patients (dated by TCRdb to 2018 to 2021). The library came from the immunoSEQ multiplex PCR assay. TCRdb took this table from immuneACCESS and kept in-frame rearrangements with V and J called. Such tables lack part of the clones; where checked against another copy, unresolved V genes explain under half of the gap, and the rest is unexplained. Within this sample are some 150,000 clones, with about 94% of them counted one time only. The ten largest clonotypes hold approximately 2.5% of the sample. Sequencing was carried out using blood. These receptors all come from a man aged 50 to 60 in good health.

The rearrangement links TRBV5-1 to TRBJ1-3; perhaps TRBD1 as D (5 bases). Germline CDR1 and CDR2: SGHRS and YFSETQ. Trimming removed 0 bases at V and 0 bases at J, with 10 bases between. The CDR3 is 16 amino acids. CDR3 in DNA: TGCGCCAGCAGCTTGGGGACATGGACCTCTGGAAACACCATATATTTT. As protein: CASSLGTWTSGNTIYF.

The rearrangement links TRBV3-1 (or the pseudogene TRBV3-2) to TRBJ1-1; D not resolved. The CDR3 has 15 residues. Germline V gene sequence: CDR1 LGHDT, CDR2 YNNKEL (reference sequence). V lost 6 bases and J lost 5, with 19 bases in between. The CDR3 sequence is CASRPTPLSNTEAFF. In nucleotides, the CDR3 is TGTGCCAGCAGGCCAACACCCTTGAGTAATACTGAAGCTTTCTTT.

The V gene is TRBV5-1, the J gene TRBJ2-2; TRBD2 might be the D (6 bases). CDR3 size: 16 residues. Germline V gene lookup returns CDR1 SGHRS and CDR2 YFSETQ. V was shortened by 0 bases and J by 0 bases, with 9 bases between the two germline ends. The CDR3 DNA sequence: TGCGCCAGCAGCTTGGAGGGCGGGGCGAACACCGGGGAGCTGTTTTTT. Translation gives CASSLEGGANTGELFF.

The V call is TRBV11-2, the J call TRBJ2-3; possibly TRBD2 for D (6 bases). Germline V gene data show CDR1 as SGHAT and CDR2 as FQNNGV. The CDR3 is 14 residues long. The V end lost 2 bases, the J end lost 4 bases, and 10 bases lay between the germline ends. This CDR3 is CASSLFRESDTQYF. The CDR3 nucleotides are TGTGCCAGCAGCTTATTCCGGGAGTCAGATACGCAGTATTTT.

This sequence joins TRBV3-1 (or the pseudogene TRBV3-2) and TRBJ2-5, with 15 bases matching TRBD2. Germline V gene data show CDR1 as LGHDT and CDR2 as YNNKEL (reference sequence). This CDR3 region has 18 residues. Trimming at V came to 2 bases and at J to 4 bases, leaving 8 bases not matched to a gene. CDR3 sequence (DNA): TGTGCCAGCAGCCAAATAGGTCCGGGACTAGCGGGAGGAGAGACCCAGTACTTC. It codes for CASSQIGPGLAGGETQYF.

This sequence joins TRBV29-1 and TRBJ2-3; D is ambiguous. V was clipped by 1 base and J by 2 bases, with 16 bases between them. CDR3 length: 16 amino acids. Germline-derived CDR1 and CDR2 are SQVTM and ANQGSEA. The CDR3 reads CSVEGHPTISTDTQYF. In nucleotides, the CDR3 is TGCAGCGTTGAAGGGCACCCGACCATATCCACAGATACGCAGTATTTT.

The CDR3 sequence: CASSLSGSKETQYF. CDR3 nucleotide sequence: TGCGCCAGCAGCTTGTCAGGCAGCAAAGAGACCCAGTACTTC. The V call is TRBV5-1, the J call TRBJ2-5; D unresolved. The V end was cut by 1 base, the J end by 3 bases, with 10 bases between. Germline V gene data show CDR1 as SGHRS and CDR2 as YFSETQ. The CDR3 length is 14 residues.

The genes are TRBV6-1 and TRBJ2-1, with 9 nucleotides matching TRBD2. CDR3 length: 13 residues. The V gene end was trimmed by 3 bases and the J gene end by 7 bases; junction bases not matched to a gene: 1. Germline CDR1 is MNHNS and CDR2 is SASEGT. The CDR3 sequence: CASSETSGNEQFF. The CDR3 DNA follows: TGTGCCAGCAGTGAGACTAGCGGTAATGAGCAGTTCTTC.

V is TRBV19 and J is TRBJ2-1; TRBD2 agrees at 14 bases. Germline CDR1 reads LNHDA; CDR2 reads SQIVND (reference sequence). CDR3 length: 17 amino acids. Trimming cost V 5 bases and J 3 bases; bases outside gene matches: 6. The CDR3 coding sequence is TGTGCCAGTAGTGAGGGACTAGCGGGAGACTTCTACAATGAGCAGTTCTTC. This encodes CASSEGLAGDFYNEQFF.

CDR3 sequence: CASSEGSMGNEKLFF. DNA for the CDR3: TGTGCCAGCAGTGAAGGCAGCATGGGGAATGAAAAACTGTTTTTT. J is TRBJ1-4 and V is TRBV6-1; D uncertain. CDR1 is MNHNS and CDR2 is SASEGT in the germline V gene. V dropped 1 base and J dropped 5 bases, with 11 bases sitting between them. CDR3 length equals 15 residues.

This chain uses TRBV7-3 with TRBJ2-7, with D unresolved. The germline gives CDR1 SGHTA, CDR2 FQGTGA. Trimming stripped 2 bases from V and 3 bases from J, with 14 bases between. This CDR3 spans 15 amino acids. Here the CDR3 DNA reads TGTGCCAGCAGCTTAGGGCTCGGTAGCTTCTACGAGCAGTACTTC. Translation gives CASSLGLGSFYEQYF.

The rearrangement joins TRBV4-2 to TRBJ1-6, with unresolved D. From germline, CDR1 is LGHNA and CDR2 YNFKEQ. Trimming stripped 4 bases from V and 9 bases from J, with 13 bases between. This CDR3 comprises 14 residues. The CDR3, as DNA: TGTGCCAGCAGCCTGCGGACCGGCGGTTCACCCCTCCACTTT. Protein sequence: CASSLRTGGSPLHF.

This rearrangement joins TRBV21-1 to TRBJ1-5. TRBV21-1 has pseudogene status. The CDR3 covers 14 residues. This CDR3 reads CASRDLLIKQPQHF. In DNA, the CDR3 is TGTGCCAGCAGGGACCTATTGATCAAACAGCCCCAGCATTTT.

The chain employs TRBV6-2 or TRBV6-3 and TRBJ2-2; no reliable D call. The CDR3 spans 12 residues. Trimming removed 5 bases from V and 6 bases from J, with 7 bases in between. Germline CDR1 and CDR2: MNHEY and SVGEGT. The CDR3 DNA sequence: TGTGCCAGCAGTATACGGCCCGGGGAGCTGTTTTTT. This codes for CASSIRPGELFF.

This clone occurred a few times. The V and J genes are TRBV19 and TRBJ1-3, with 10 bases matching TRBD1. CDR1 LNHDA and CDR2 SQIVND come from the germline V gene (reference sequence). Unmatched junction bases numbered 11, after V lost 7 bases and J lost 2 bases. CDR3 length: 17 residues. CDR3: CASTTSAGQGTGNTIYF. The CDR3 bases are TGTGCCAGTACCACCTCCGCGGGACAGGGGACTGGAAACACCATATATTTT. The full variable domain, with the rest looked up from reference TRBV19 and TRBJ1-3, is DGGITQSPKYLFRKEGQNVTLSCEQNLNHDAMYWYRQDPGQGLRLIYYSQIVNDFQKGDIAEGYSVSREKKESFPLTVTSAQKNPTAFYLCASTTSAGQGTGNTIYFGEGSWLTVV.

The chain is built from TRBV28 and TRBJ2-5; 9 bases line up with TRBD2. This CDR3 spans 16 amino acids. Per germline, CDR1 MDHEN and CDR2 SYDVKM. The ends lost 6 bases at V and 1 base at J; junction bases unmatched: 9. CDR3 in DNA: TGTGCCAGCAGGAGATGGGCGGGAGGGCTCCAAGAGACCCAGTACTTC. It translates to CASRRWAGGLQETQYF.

The gene calls are TRBV30 and TRBJ1-3; D ambiguous. Per the germline V gene, CDR1 is GTSNPN and CDR2 is SVGIG (reference sequence). CDR3 length equals 12 residues. V was cut by 5 bases and J by 0 bases, with 5 bases left in between. CDR3 loop: CAWSYSGNTIYF. In DNA, the CDR3 is TGTGCCTGGTCGTACTCTGGAAACACCATATATTTT.

This chain links TRBV5-1 with TRBJ2-5; D not certain. Between the trimmed V and J ends, which lost 4 bases and 1 base, there was a span of 11 bases. CDR1 is SGHRS, CDR2 YFSETQ, per germline. The CDR3 has 14 residues. In DNA, the CDR3 is TGCGCCAGCAGCCTAGGACGGAGCCAAGAGACCCAGTACTTC. It encodes CASSLGRSQETQYF.

V is TRBV5-1 and J is TRBJ1-6; no firm D call. The V gene lost 4 bases and the J gene lost 6 bases, with 23 bases spanning the gap. There are 18 residues in the CDR3. Looked up from germline, CDR1 is SGHRS and CDR2 is YFSETQ. In nucleotides, the CDR3 is TGCGCCAGCAGCCCAGACCTGGGCAGTTTATTGGGTAATTCACCCCTCCACTTT. Encoded protein: CASSPDLGSLLGNSPLHF.

This chain connects TRBV7-9 to TRBJ2-7; 7 nucleotides line up with TRBD2. This CDR3 is built from 14 residues. V shed 1 base and J 5 bases; nucleotides not matched to a gene: 5. Germline V CDR1 and CDR2: SEHNR, FQNEAQ (reference sequence). This chain's CDR3 is CASSLVFAGDEQYF. The DNA for the CDR3 is TGTGCCAGCAGCTTAGTTTTTGCGGGAGACGAGCAGTACTTC.

The V gene is TRBV7-6, the J gene TRBJ2-1, with TRBD1 as a possible D gene (6 bases). The germline V gene has CDR1 SGHVS and CDR2 FNYEAQ. V dropped 4 bases and J dropped 4 bases, with 17 bases sitting between them. This CDR3 contains 16 residues. The CDR3 DNA sequence: TGTGCCAGCAGCTCCCTACAGGGCAACCCTTACAATGAGCAGTTCTTC. It yields the protein CASSSLQGNPYNEQFF.

CDR3 sequence (DNA): TGCGCCAGCAGCTTGGCCAAGGGGGTCACAACTGGAAACACCATATATTTT. Residues: CASSLAKGVTTGNTIYF. This chain joins TRBV5-1 and TRBJ1-3; D possibly corresponds to TRBD1 (6 bases). The CDR3 extends over 17 amino acids. Germline V gives CDR1 SGHRS, CDR2 YFSETQ. With 0 bases removed from V and 2 bases from J, the gap between germline ends came to 15 bases. Drawing the rest from reference TRBV5-1 and TRBJ1-3, the complete variable domain is KAGVTQTPRYLIKTRGQQVTLSCSPISGHRSVSWYQQTPGQGLQFLFEYFSETQRNKGNFPGRFSGRQFSNSRSEMNVSTLELGDSALYLCASSLAKGVTTGNTIYFGEGSWLTVV.

The chain couples TRBV28 to TRBJ1-3, with D perhaps matching TRBD1 (6 bases). V was clipped by 6 bases and J by 1 base, with 10 bases between them. Germline-derived CDR1 and CDR2 are MDHEN and SYDVKM. The CDR3 is made up of 14 amino acids. The CDR3 DNA sequence: TGTGCCAGCAGCCTTGGACAGTCTGGAAACACCATATATTTT. Translating it yields CASSLGQSGNTIYF. Full variable domain (remainder filled in from reference TRBV28 and TRBJ1-3): DVKVTQSSRYLVKRTGEKVFLECVQDMDHENMFWYRQDPGLGLRLIYFSYDVKMKEKGDIPEGYSVSREKKERFSLILESASTNQTSMYLCASSLGQSGNTIYFGEGSWLTVV.

V gene TRBV27 combines with J gene TRBJ2-3, with 9 bases fitting TRBD1. Germline assignment: CDR1 MNHEY and CDR2 SMNVEV (reference sequence). Trimming cost V 5 bases and J 6 bases; bases outside gene matches: 12. This CDR3 comprises 16 residues. CDR3 region: CASSPPATGGWDTQYF. The CDR3, as DNA: TGTGCCAGCAGTCCGCCGGCGACAGGGGGGTGGGATACGCAGTATTTT.

V gene TRBV5-1 combines with J gene TRBJ1-2; perhaps TRBD1 as D (6 bases). This CDR3 is 16 amino acids long. Germline V CDR1 and CDR2: SGHRS, YFSETQ. V lost 10 bases to trimming and J lost 5 bases, with 27 bases between them. This CDR3 reads CAPSPGGGPLGYGYTF. The CDR3 DNA reads TGCGCCCCCAGCCCGGGGGGGGGCCCGCTAGGTTATGGCTACACCTTC.

The chain recombines TRBV7-9 with TRBJ1-2; D gene ambiguous. Germline V gene data show CDR1 as SEHNR and CDR2 as FQNEAQ (reference sequence). Trimming took 5 bases from V and 4 from J, leaving 11 bases between them. There are 13 residues in the CDR3. The CDR3 nucleotides read TGTGCCAGCAGCCAACAGAGTTTCTATGGCTACACCTTC. Its translation is CASSQQSFYGYTF.

The chain has TRBV6-9 and TRBJ2-1, with 10 bases fitting TRBD2. The CDR3 has 15 amino acids. CDR1 MNHGY and CDR2 SVAAGI come from the germline V gene. The junction had 7 bases not matched to a gene; V was cut back by 4 bases and J by 7 bases. The chain's CDR3 is CASSSGISGRNEQFF. The DNA of the CDR3 is TGTGCCAGCAGTTCGGGGATTAGCGGGAGGAATGAGCAGTTCTTC.

The rearrangement joins TRBV19 to TRBJ2-7, with a tentative D call TRBD1 (5 bases). Looked up from germline, CDR1 is LNHDA and CDR2 is SQIVND (reference sequence). Between the trimmed V and J ends, which lost 1 base and 2 bases, there was a span of 9 bases. The CDR3 length is 14 residues. CDR3 bases: TGTGCCAGTAGTATAGTAAACAGGCCCTACGAGCAGTACTTC. It yields the protein CASSIVNRPYEQYF.

This clone occurred a few times. CDR3 in amino acids: CASSIGGALGRSHYEQYF. The CDR3 nucleotides read TGTGCCAGTAGTATTGGTGGGGCCTTGGGGCGGTCCCACTACGAGCAGTACTTC. This chain connects TRBV19 to TRBJ2-7, with D tentatively TRBD1 (5 bases). V was trimmed by 3 bases and J by 3 bases, leaving 24 bases between them. Germline values: CDR1 LNHDA, CDR2 SQIVND (reference sequence). This CDR3 spans 18 amino acids. Full variable domain (missing parts from reference TRBV19 and TRBJ2-7): DGGITQSPKYLFRKEGQNVTLSCEQNLNHDAMYWYRQDPGQGLRLIYYSQIVNDFQKGDIAEGYSVSREKKESFPLTVTSAQKNPTAFYLCASSIGGALGRSHYEQYFGPGTRLTVT.

V usage is TRBV20-1 and J usage is TRBJ2-1; D remains ambiguous. The CDR3 sequence is 11 residues long. V dropped 0 bases and J dropped 10 bases, with 7 bases sitting between them. Germline V gene lookup returns CDR1 DFQATT and CDR2 SNEGSKA (reference sequence). The DNA for the CDR3 is TGCAGTGCTAGAGAATCCCGGGAGCAGTTCTTC. Its translation: CSARESREQFF.

This chain links TRBV6-5 with TRBJ2-2, with 7 bases lining up with TRBD2. The junction had 4 bases not matched to a gene; V was cut back by 10 bases and J by 2 bases. Per the germline V gene, CDR1 is MNHEY and CDR2 is SVGAGI. This CDR3 comprises 13 residues. The CDR3 sequence is CATVAGNTGELFF. CDR3 nucleotide sequence: TGTGCCACGGTAGCGGGTAACACCGGGGAGCTGTTTTTT.